One sample yielded the 29 T cell receptor beta chains listed below, sequenced in a study of radiation and T cells in renal cell carcinoma. Some clones are missing from TCRdb's copy, which holds only in-frame ones; the method was immunoSEQ multiplex PCR. The sample carries 120,000 to 150,000 clones, 86% recorded once. The time point here: blood 4 weeks post-SBRT, at nephrectomy. Treatment given: 15 Gy SBRT to primary tumor, nephrectomy 4 weeks later. The sample here was blood, taken from a patient whose treatment included radiotherapy and nephrectomy. The receptors stem from a woman in her fifties or sixties with renal cell carcinoma.

This chain connects TRBV4-1 to TRBJ1-5; D call uncertain. Germline CDR1 and CDR2: MGHRA and YSYEKL. Trimming removed 1 base at V and 1 base at J, with 11 bases between. This CDR3 is 16 amino acids long. CDR3 loop: CASSQANPGSNQPQHF. Written as DNA, the CDR3 is TGCGCCAGCAGCCAAGCTAATCCGGGAAGCAATCAGCCCCAGCATTTT.

Here the CDR3 reads CASSPRAGGPSYEQYF. As DNA, the CDR3 is TGCGCCAGCAGCCCGCGGGCGGGAGGGCCTTCGTACGAGCAGTACTTC. The rearrangement links TRBV5-1 to TRBJ2-7, with 9 bases matching TRBD2. Germline CDR1 reads SGHRS; CDR2 reads YFSETQ. The CDR3 spans 16 residues. V shed 4 bases, J shed 4 bases, and the junction held 12 bases outside the gene matches.

V is TRBV7-9 and J is TRBJ2-7; possible D gene TRBD2, 6 bases. From germline, CDR1 is SEHNR and CDR2 FQNEAQ (reference sequence). CDR3 length: 18 residues. The V end lost 4 bases, the J end lost 3 bases, and 25 bases lay between the germline ends. The CDR3 DNA reads TGTGCCAGCAGCTCCGGGACTGACTTTTGGGTTGGTAGCTACGAGCAGTACTTC. Amino acids: CASSSGTDFWVGSYEQYF.

CDR3 sequence reads: CASRDRGNTEAFF. The CDR3 nucleotides are TGCGCCAGCAGAGACAGGGGGAACACTGAAGCTTTCTTT. This sequence joins TRBV5-1 and TRBJ1-1, with 8 bases matching TRBD1. Germline V gives CDR1 SGHRS, CDR2 YFSETQ. The CDR3 is made up of 13 amino acids. J gave up 1 base and V 5 bases, and 1 base lay outside the gene matches.

V and J are TRBV28 and TRBJ1-2, with D perhaps matching TRBD1 (6 bases). Looked up from germline, CDR1 is MDHEN and CDR2 is SYDVKM. Trimming took 4 bases from V and 8 from J, leaving 20 bases between them. The CDR3 length is 15 residues. The CDR3, as DNA: TGTGCCAGCAGTTCTGAGGATAGACAGGTCAGGGGCTACACCTTC. Its translation: CASSSEDRQVRGYTF.

This clone was counted once. This sequence joins TRBV5-1 and TRBJ2-5, with 10 bases lining up with TRBD2. Germline V gene sequence: CDR1 SGHRS, CDR2 YFSETQ. With 4 bases clipped from V and 5 bases from J, the junction kept 8 bases outside the gene matches. The CDR3 runs 15 residues. In nucleotides, the CDR3 is TGCGCCAGCAGCCTTTCCGGGACTAGCGAGGAGACCCAGTACTTC. Its protein product is CASSLSGTSEETQYF. The full variable domain, its missing parts supplied by reference TRBV5-1 and TRBJ2-5, is KAGVTQTPRYLIKTRGQQVTLSCSPISGHRSVSWYQQTPGQGLQFLFEYFSETQRNKGNFPGRFSGRQFSNSRSEMNVSTLELGDSALYLCASSLSGTSEETQYFGPGTRLLVL.

This chain connects TRBV4-1 to TRBJ2-1; 8 bases are shared with TRBD2. Germline V lookup: CDR1 MGHRA, CDR2 YSYEKL. V shed 3 bases, J shed 6 bases, and the junction held 7 bases outside the gene matches. CDR3 length equals 15 residues. CDR3 sequence: CASSQLGLGRNEQFF. CDR3 in DNA: TGCGCCAGCAGCCAGTTGGGACTAGGCCGCAATGAGCAGTTCTTC.

The chain recombines TRBV30 with TRBJ1-5; 7 bases match TRBD1. Germline CDR1 reads GTSNPN; CDR2 reads SVGIG (reference sequence). The CDR3 runs to 17 residues. J lost 0 bases, V lost 2 bases, and 10 bases had no gene match. The CDR3 spells CAWSMNRGYISNQPQHF. For the CDR3, the DNA is TGTGCCTGGAGTATGAACAGGGGTTACATTAGCAATCAGCCCCAGCATTTT. The full variable domain, its missing parts supplied by reference TRBV30 and TRBJ1-5, is SQTIHQWPATLVQPVGSPLSLECTVEGTSNPNLYWYRQAAGRGLQLLFYSVGIGQISSEVPQNLSASRPQDRQFILSSKKLLLSDSGFYLCAWSMNRGYISNQPQHFGDGTRLSIL.

V gene TRBV2 combines with J gene TRBJ2-1; TRBD1 matches 11 bases. CDR3 length equals 15 residues. Germline V gene data show CDR1 as SNHLY and CDR2 as FYNNEI. V shed 6 bases and J 5 bases; nucleotides not matched to a gene: 6. The CDR3 sequence: CASSRDRGYNNEQFF. CDR3 DNA sequence: TGTGCCAGCAGCCGGGACAGGGGGTATAACAATGAGCAGTTCTTC. The variable domain in full, completed from reference TRBV2 and TRBJ2-1, reads EPEVTQTPSHQVTQMGQEVILRCVPISNHLYFYWYRQILGQKVEFLVSFYNNEISEKSEIFDDQFSVERPDGSNFTLKIRSTKLEDSAMYFCASSRDRGYNNEQFFGPGTRLTVL.

Here the CDR3 DNA reads TGTGCCACCGAGCTAGCGGGAGTTGGGGAGACCCAGTACTTC. This sequence encodes CATELAGVGETQYF. The chain uses TRBV15 and TRBJ2-5; 10 bases match TRBD2. V gave up 8 bases and J gave up 5 bases; unmatched junction bases: 8. Germline CDR1 reads LNHNV; CDR2 reads YYDKDF (reference sequence). This CDR3 region has 14 residues.

The rearrangement links TRBV6-6 to TRBJ1-2, with D perhaps matching TRBD1 (6 bases). Per the germline V gene, CDR1 is MNHNY and CDR2 is SVGAGI (reference sequence). This CDR3 is 12 amino acids long. The V and J ends lost 8 bases and 6 bases respectively, with 13 bases between them. This chain's CDR3 is CASGRGEDGYTF. The CDR3 region has the DNA TGTGCCAGCGGCAGGGGCGAAGATGGCTACACCTTC.

The chain has TRBV29-1 and TRBJ1-6; a weak D match, TRBD1 (6 bases). The CDR3 runs 15 residues. Between the trimmed V and J ends, which lost 4 bases and 0 bases, there was a span of 10 bases. Germline values: CDR1 SQVTM, CDR2 ANQGSEA. CDR3 sequence: CSVVTGSSYNSPLHF. The DNA for the CDR3 is TGCAGCGTTGTGACAGGTAGCTCCTATAATTCACCCCTCCACTTT.

The chain employs TRBV7-2 and TRBJ2-7, with a possible D match to TRBD1 (5 bases). The V gene's germline CDR1 is SGHTA and CDR2 FQGNSA. The V end was cut by 5 bases, the J end by 1 base, with 9 bases between. The CDR3 contains 13 residues. CDR3 region: CASSRQKSYEQYF. The CDR3 nucleotides read TGTGCCAGCAGCCGACAGAAGTCCTACGAGCAGTACTTC.

The genes are TRBV28 and TRBJ2-1; TRBD2 matches 12 bases. Germline CDR1 reads MDHEN; CDR2 reads SYDVKM. The CDR3 is made up of 19 amino acids. J gave up 7 bases and V 5 bases, and 18 bases lay outside the gene matches. The CDR3 region has the DNA TGTGCCAGCAGTCCAAATCCCATCCTGACTAGCGGGGGTGTTAATGAGCAGTTCTTC. The encoded protein is CASSPNPILTSGGVNEQFF.

This clone was found a few times. The CDR3 is CASSFHNYGYTF. The CDR3 DNA is TGTGCCAGCAGTTTCCACAACTATGGCTACACCTTC. The rearrangement joins TRBV28 to TRBJ1-2; D not certain. The CDR3 totals 12 residues. The germline CDR1 and CDR2 sequences are MDHEN and SYDVKM. The V and J ends lost 3 bases and 2 bases respectively, with 4 bases between them.

This clone was picked up a small number of times. V usage is TRBV15 and J usage is TRBJ2-6, with D unresolved. In germline, CDR1 is LNHNV, CDR2 YYDKDF (reference sequence). Trimming took 1 base from V and 2 from J, leaving 15 bases between them. The length of the CDR3 is 18 residues. CDR3 protein: CATSRVTGHSTGANVLTF. The CDR3 DNA is TGTGCCACCAGCAGAGTAACGGGTCACAGTACTGGGGCCAACGTCCTGACTTTC. The full variable domain, in which reference TRBV15 and TRBJ2-6 provide the parts outside the CDR3, is DAMVIQNPRYQVTQFGKPVTLSCSQTLNHNVMYWYQQKSSQAPKLLFHYYDKDFNNEADTPDNFQSRRPNTSFCFLDIRSPGLGDTAMYLCATSRVTGHSTGANVLTFGAGSRLTVL.

V usage is TRBV2 and J usage is TRBJ2-6; no firm D call. This CDR3 comprises 13 residues. Trimming removed 7 bases at V and 0 bases at J, with 4 bases between. Germline V gives CDR1 SNHLY, CDR2 FYNNEI. Here the CDR3 DNA reads TGTGCCAGCACAGTCTCTGGGGCCAACGTCCTGACTTTC. As protein: CASTVSGANVLTF. The complete variable domain, with remaining parts taken from reference TRBV2 and TRBJ2-6, reads EPEVTQTPSHQVTQMGQEVILRCVPISNHLYFYWYRQILGQKVEFLVSFYNNEISEKSEIFDDQFSVERPDGSNFTLKIRSTKLEDSAMYFCASTVSGANVLTFGAGSRLTVL.

J is TRBJ2-7 and V is TRBV5-1; tentatively, D is TRBD1 or TRBD2 (5 bases each). In germline, CDR1 is SGHRS, CDR2 YFSETQ. The V end lost 2 bases, the J end lost 5 bases, and 11 bases lay between the germline ends. The CDR3 totals 13 residues. The CDR3 spells CASSFYGGDEQYF. DNA of the CDR3: TGCGCCAGCAGCTTTTATGGGGGAGACGAGCAGTACTTC.

This rearrangement joins TRBV9 to TRBJ1-6, with 7 bases aligning to TRBD1. Germline CDR1 SGDLS, CDR2 YYNGEE. J gave up 9 bases and V 2 bases, and 5 bases lay outside the gene matches. The CDR3 is made up of 14 amino acids. This CDR3 reads CASSVTGLTSPLHF. CDR3 DNA: TGTGCCAGCAGCGTGACAGGGTTGACTTCACCCCTCCACTTT.

The V call is TRBV29-1, the J call TRBJ2-3, with TRBD2 as a possible D gene (5 bases). Per germline, CDR1 SQVTM and CDR2 ANQGSEA. V was cut by 7 bases and J by 2 bases, with 10 bases left in between. The CDR3 contains 12 residues. The CDR3 spells CSGAENTDTQYF. CDR3 DNA sequence: TGCAGCGGAGCGGAGAACACAGATACGCAGTATTTT.

The gene calls are TRBV4-2 and TRBJ2-7; a possible D gene is TRBD1 (6 bases). CDR3 length equals 13 residues. Trimming took 1 base from V and 5 from J, leaving 9 bases between them. Germline loops: CDR1 LGHNA, CDR2 YNFKEQ. CDR3 nucleotide sequence: TGTGCCAGCAGCCAAGGGGGGCGGGACGAGCAGTACTTC. This encodes CASSQGGRDEQYF.

The rearrangement uses TRBV27 and TRBJ2-7, with 9 bases aligning to TRBD1. The CDR3 spans 15 residues. With V trimmed by 3 bases and J by 0 bases, 3 bases remained unmatched. CDR1 MNHEY and CDR2 SMNVEV come from the germline V gene (reference sequence). CDR3 amino acids: CASSLNRGPSYEQYF. As DNA, the CDR3 is TGTGCCAGCAGTTTGAACAGGGGGCCCTCCTACGAGCAGTACTTC.

V gene TRBV28 combines with J gene TRBJ1-1; D gene ambiguous. This CDR3 region has 11 residues. V lost 8 bases and J lost 4, with 8 bases in between. Germline CDR1 MDHEN, CDR2 SYDVKM. This chain's CDR3 is CASVILTEAFF. The DNA for the CDR3 is TGTGCCAGCGTTATCCTCACTGAAGCTTTCTTT.

The chain has TRBV28 and TRBJ1-4; TRBD1 matches at 9 bases. This CDR3 spans 16 amino acids. The germline gives CDR1 MDHEN, CDR2 SYDVKM. The junction had 12 bases not matched to a gene; V was cut back by 6 bases and J by 7 bases. The CDR3 DNA reads TGTGCCAGCAGCCTCCTGACCGGGACAGGGAGTGAAAAACTGTTTTTT. Encoded protein: CASSLLTGTGSEKLFF.

The chain carries TRBV9 and TRBJ1-1; unclear D gene. The CDR3 has 14 residues. Germline CDR1 is SGDLS and CDR2 is YYNGEE. Trimming took 0 bases from V and 1 from J, leaving 7 bases between them. CDR3 nucleotide sequence: TGTGCCAGCAGCGTAGGACACAGGAACACTGAAGCTTTCTTT. It yields the protein CASSVGHRNTEAFF.

CDR3 protein: CASSQDQGGVGYSPLHF. CDR3 bases: TGCGCCAGCAGCCAAGATCAAGGGGGAGTCGGGTATTCACCCCTCCACTTT. The chain recombines TRBV4-3 with TRBJ1-6, with TRBD1 as a possible D gene (6 bases). Trimming cost V 0 bases and J 8 bases, with 17 bases left between them. Germline-derived CDR1 and CDR2 are LGHNA and YSLEER. This CDR3 spans 17 amino acids.

The chain uses TRBV9 and TRBJ2-4; TRBD1 agrees at 10 bases. The V gene's germline CDR1 is SGDLS and CDR2 YYNGEE. The CDR3 runs 15 residues. Trimming removed 4 bases from V and 6 bases from J; junction bases left unmatched: 7. The CDR3: CASSRDRGRANIQYF. The CDR3 DNA reads TGTGCCAGCAGCCGGGACAGGGGTCGTGCAAACATTCAGTACTTC. Together with reference TRBV9 and TRBJ2-4, the CDR3 gives the full variable domain: DSGVTQTPKHLITATGQRVTLRCSPRSGDLSVYWYQQSLDQGLQFLIQYYNGEERAKGNILERFSAQQFPDLHSELNLSSLELGDSALYFCASSRDRGRANIQYFGAGTRLSVL.

The gene calls are TRBV9 and TRBJ2-2, with D possibly being TRBD1 (5 bases). Trimming left V 3 bases short and J 0 bases short, with 12 bases between. In germline, CDR1 is SGDLS, CDR2 YYNGEE. The length of the CDR3 is 16 residues. CDR3: CASSATVYTNTGELFF. For the CDR3, the DNA is TGTGCCAGCAGCGCGACAGTGTATACGAACACCGGGGAGCTGTTTTTT.

In this sample, this clone turned up a few times. CDR3 loop: CAWNRVTEAFF. CDR3 DNA: TGTGCCTGGAACAGAGTCACTGAAGCTTTCTTT. The V call is TRBV30, the J call TRBJ1-1; D gene unclear. CDR1 is GTSNPN, CDR2 SVGIG, per germline (reference sequence). This CDR3 has 11 residues. The ends were cut back, 4 bases at V and 4 bases at J, with 7 bases in the middle.